The rows below give T cell receptor beta chains drawn from one sample of a study of blood T cell repertoires in COVID-19. Repertoires were generated with immunoSEQ multiplex PCR, while TCRdb's copy carries only in-frame clones and drops some. The sample has 220,000 or so clones, approximately 78% seen once. The source material was peripheral blood. These receptors originate from a woman of 80 years or more with COVID-19, enrolled during active disease. CDR3s include the opening cysteine and the closing phenylalanine or tryptophan. A D gene is named only where the DNA matches it firmly. Rows may omit the clone size; those that give it use once, few, many or a size class.

D gene	clone size	V gene	CDR3 length	J gene	CDR3 DNA	CDR3 protein
TRBD1	-	TRBV7-6	14	TRBJ1-5	TGTGCCAGCAGCCCCGGGACAGTGAATCAGCCCCAGCATTTT	CASSPGTVNQPQHF
TRBD1	-	TRBV19	14	TRBJ1-2	TGTGCCAGTAGTATTGGGGACAGGGTTCGAGGCTACACCTTC	CASSIGDRVRGYTF
-	-	TRBV7-2	16	TRBJ2-2	TGTGCCAGCAGCTTATTGAGCGGAGGAACCTCCGGGGAGCTGTTTTTT	CASSLLSGGTSGELFF
-	-	TRBV28	12	TRBJ1-2	TGTGCCAGCAGAGTGGCAACCTATGGCTACACCTTC	CASRVATYGYTF
TRBD1	-	TRBV10-3	14	TRBJ1-4	TGTGCCATCAGTGCCGCCGGGACAGGAGAAAAACTGTTTTTT	CAISAAGTGEKLFF
-	-	TRBV7-3	15	TRBJ2-3	TGTGCCAGCAGCTTAACCGCCGGGACTTTGGATACGCAGTATTTT	CASSLTAGTLDTQYF
-	-	TRBV9	13	TRBJ2-5	TGTGCCAGCGGCGCGGGACTGCAAGAGACCCAGTACTTC	CASGAGLQETQYF
-	-	TRBV4-1	18	TRBJ2-7	TGCGCCAGCAGCCAAGTAATTGGGGGCGGGCGGGGGCTCTACGAGCAGTACTTC	CASSQVIGGGRGLYEQYF
-	-	TRBV12-3/TRBV12-4	13	TRBJ1-1	TGTGCCAGCAGTTTCGGGGGGCTGACTGAAGCTTTCTTT	CASSFGGLTEAFF
TRBD1	few	TRBV30	16	TRBJ1-1	TGTGCCTGGGAGCCCAGGGGGCTAAACGGCAACACTGAAGCTTTCTTT	CAWEPRGLNGNTEAFF
TRBD1	once	TRBV28	13	TRBJ1-6	TGTGCCAGCCGCAGGGCAGGGGGTTCACCCCTCCACTTT	CASRRAGGSPLHF
-	once	TRBV5-1	12	TRBJ2-7	TGCGCCAGCAGCTTGGTTCCGTACGAGCAGTACTTC	CASSLVPYEQYF
TRBD2	-	TRBV18	15	TRBJ2-7	TGTGCCAGCTCACCAGGCCAGCGGGGTGTGGGGGAGCAGTACTTC	CASSPGQRGVGEQYF
TRBD2	once	TRBV2	13	TRBJ2-2	TGTGCCGATAGACGGGGGGTCAGCGGGGAGCTGTTTTTT	CADRRGVSGELFF
TRBD1	-	TRBV28	16	TRBJ2-1	TGTGCCAGCAGCCCGACAGGGAAGGGGACCTACAATGAGCAGTTCTTC	CASSPTGKGTYNEQFF
-	-	TRBV6-5	13	TRBJ1-6	TGTGCCAGCAGCAACAGGGTTGGGTCACCCCTCCACTTT	CASSNRVGSPLHF
-	-	TRBV2	15	TRBJ1-3	TGTGCCAGCAACCGCGAGTCTAGCTCTGGAAACACCATATATTTT	CASNRESSSGNTIYF
TRBD1	few	TRBV6-5	15	TRBJ1-3	TGTGCCAGCAGTTACTCGACAGGGGGCAGGGACACCATATATTTT	CASSYSTGGRDTIYF
-	-	TRBV5-8	14	TRBJ2-5	TGTGCCAGCAGCTTAAAAGGGGTCCAAGAGACCCAGTACTTC	CASSLKGVQETQYF
TRBD1	-	TRBV18	14	TRBJ2-7	TGTGCCAGCTCACCATCTCGGACAGGGAACGAGCAGTACTTC	CASSPSRTGNEQYF
-	-	TRBV7-8	13	TRBJ1-5	TGTGCCAGCAGCTTAGGGCAGAATCAGCCCCAGCATTTT	CASSLGQNQPQHF
-	-	TRBV7-2	15	TRBJ1-4	TGTGCCAGCAGCTTAGTGCAGGCGGGGGGTGAAAAACTGTTTTTT	CASSLVQAGGEKLFF
TRBD1	-	TRBV7-9	13	TRBJ1-2	TGTGCCAGCAGCCGACAGGGAGGATATGGCTACACCTTC	CASSRQGGYGYTF
TRBD2	-	TRBV6-1	16	TRBJ2-5	TGTGCCAGCAGTGAGCTAGCGGGGGGGCCCCAAGAGACCCAGTACTTC	CASSELAGGPQETQYF
TRBD1	-	TRBV19	15	TRBJ2-1	TGTGCCAGTAGTAAGGGTCGGACAGGGGTGAATGAGCAGTTCTTC	CASSKGRTGVNEQFF
-	-	TRBV4-1	17	TRBJ2-6	TGCGCCAGCAGCCAAGAAGGGGGTTACTCTGGGGCCAACGTCCTGACTTTC	CASSQEGGYSGANVLTF
TRBD1	-	TRBV2	13	TRBJ1-2	TGTGCCAGCAGCCCGGGACAGATCTATGGCTACACCTTC	CASSPGQIYGYTF
-	-	TRBV6-5	15	TRBJ1-4	TGTGCCAGCAGTTACTCCCAACGGGAGAATGAAAAACTGTTTTTT	CASSYSQRENEKLFF
TRBD2	once	TRBV4-1	15	TRBJ2-7	TGCGCCAGCAGCCAAGCGGGGGGGAGCTCCTACGAGCAGTACTTC	CASSQAGGSSYEQYF
-	-	TRBV7-9	13	TRBJ1-2	TGTGCCAGCAGCTTAGCGGGACACTCGGGCTACACCTTC	CASSLAGHSGYTF
-	-	TRBV5-8	14	TRBJ2-5	TGTGCCAGCAGCTTGGGTCAGGGGGGCGAGACCCAGTACTTC	CASSLGQGGETQYF
-	few	TRBV19	15	TRBJ2-5	TGTGCCAGTAGTACTAACCTTCGGGGATTGGAGACCCAGTACTTC	CASSTNLRGLETQYF
-	-	TRBV18	15	TRBJ1-2	TGTGCCAGCTCATCGGTGCTAGGCTCTAACTATGGCTACACCTTC	CASSSVLGSNYGYTF
-	-	TRBV2	15	TRBJ1-5	TGTGCCAGCAGTGCGGGGGGGTACTTCAATCAGCCCCAGCATTTT	CASSAGGYFNQPQHF
-	-	TRBV5-1	12	TRBJ1-1	TGCGCCAGCAGCTTGCTAGGCGGTGAAGCTTTCTTT	CASSLLGGEAFF
-	-	TRBV30	13	TRBJ2-1	TGTGCCTGGAGTTTAGCGGTCTACAATGAGCAGTTCTTC	CAWSLAVYNEQFF
TRBD1	-	TRBV5-1	16	TRBJ2-1	TGCGCCAGCAGCTCAGCCCGGGACAGCTCCTACAATGAGCAGTTCTTC	CASSSARDSSYNEQFF
TRBD1	-	TRBV5-1	13	TRBJ1-1	TGCGCCAGCAGCGGGACAGGGTTAACTGAAGCTTTCTTT	CASSGTGLTEAFF
-	-	TRBV3-1/TRBV3-2	11	TRBJ2-1	TGTGCCAGCAGCCAACTGAATGAGCAGTTCTTC	CASSQLNEQFF
-	-	TRBV6-2/TRBV6-3	15	TRBJ1-5	TGTGCCAGCAGTTACTCGAGTTCTGTCGATCAGCCCCAGCATTTT	CASSYSSSVDQPQHF
-	-	TRBV24-1	18	TRBJ2-2	TGTGCCACCAGTGATTTCGCTTCTGGGGGCCGGGACACCGGGGAGCTGTTTTTT	CATSDFASGGRDTGELFF
-	-	TRBV30	14	TRBJ2-7	TGTGCCTGGAGAGGAAAGGGGAATAACTACGAGCAGTACTTC	CAWRGKGNNYEQYF
-	-	TRBV18	14	TRBJ1-1	TGTGCCAGCTCACCACAGTCAGAGGCGATGGAAGCTTTCTTT	CASSPQSEAMEAFF
TRBD1	-	TRBV30	15	TRBJ1-2	TGTGCCTGGAGCATCCCAGGGGGCCCTAACTATGGCTACACCTTC	CAWSIPGGPNYGYTF
TRBD1	-	TRBV30	14	TRBJ2-2	TGTGCCTGGGGGACAGCCGCGAACACCGGGGAGCTGTTTTTT	CAWGTAANTGELFF
-	-	TRBV29-1	14	TRBJ2-2	TGCAGCGTTAGGAGGGACGGGAAGGCCGGGGAGCTGTTTTTT	CSVRRDGKAGELFF
-	-	TRBV11-2	16	TRBJ1-4	TGTGCCAGCAGCTTTGCTTTCGGCAGGCGAAATGAAAAACTGTTTTTT	CASSFAFGRRNEKLFF
TRBD2	-	TRBV5-1	15	TRBJ2-5	TGCGCCAGCAGTACCCTCGCGGGAGAGCAAGAGACCCAGTACTTC	CASSTLAGEQETQYF
-	once	TRBV18	15	TRBJ1-1	TGTGCCAGCTCACCACGGAGGGACCGGAACACTGAAGCTTTCTTT	CASSPRRDRNTEAFF
TRBD2	-	TRBV7-3	16	TRBJ2-3	TGTGCCAGCAGCTTTACCCAGCGGGGAAGCACAGATACGCAGTATTTT	CASSFTQRGSTDTQYF
-	-	TRBV5-6	16	TRBJ1-3	TGTGCCAGCAGCTTGGGACAGGCCGCGGGTGGAAACACCATATATTTT	CASSLGQAAGGNTIYF
-	once	TRBV5-1	18	TRBJ1-1	TGCGCCAGCAGCTTGACCGGCCTCGAATCAGGAAGGAACACTGAAGCTTTCTTT	CASSLTGLESGRNTEAFF
-	-	TRBV27	15	TRBJ1-1	TGTGCCAGCAGTTTATCGGGGAGGGGAGGAACTGAAGCTTTCTTT	CASSLSGRGGTEAFF
-	-	TRBV6-5	15	TRBJ1-6	TGTGCCAGCAGTTACTCGAAATGGGGAGACTCACCCCTCCACTTT	CASSYSKWGDSPLHF
-	-	TRBV18	16	TRBJ1-3	TGTGCCAGCTCATCGTATAGGGGAGGACGTGGAAACACCATATATTTT	CASSSYRGGRGNTIYF
TRBD1	few	TRBV5-6	14	TRBJ1-5	TGTGCCAGCAGCTTTTCAGGGGGCAACCAGCCCCAGCATTTT	CASSFSGGNQPQHF